This entry features one TCR beta chain sequence. Its antigen is not known. These data come from a study of T cells after yellow fever vaccination. Overall study findings and caveats: Sorted repertoires could include abundant contaminating clonotypes from bulk cells.

The germline CDR1 and CDR2 sequences are LNHDA and SQIVND (reference sequence). CDR3 length: 13 residues. The V segment lost 6 bases and the J segment 4 bases; nucleotides outside the gene matches: 6. A 5'RACE template-switching step, the method used to make TCR cDNA, added a universal primer site and UMIs. MiXCR, run by TCRdb on the 5' RACE reads, gives a single entry per CDR3 protein. The sample shows a few hundred thousand distinct CDR3 sequences, about 8.3% of them seen only once. The TCR was taken from a young man who received the YFV17D yellow fever vaccine. The sample here was PBMCs, taken 35 to 50 days after the first yellow fever vaccination. This rearrangement joins TRBV19 to TRBJ2-7, with 7 bases lining up with TRBD2. The CDR3 sequence is CASRRTSAYEQYV. CDR3 DNA sequence: TGTGCCAGTAGGCGAACTAGCGCTTACGAGCAGTACGTC.